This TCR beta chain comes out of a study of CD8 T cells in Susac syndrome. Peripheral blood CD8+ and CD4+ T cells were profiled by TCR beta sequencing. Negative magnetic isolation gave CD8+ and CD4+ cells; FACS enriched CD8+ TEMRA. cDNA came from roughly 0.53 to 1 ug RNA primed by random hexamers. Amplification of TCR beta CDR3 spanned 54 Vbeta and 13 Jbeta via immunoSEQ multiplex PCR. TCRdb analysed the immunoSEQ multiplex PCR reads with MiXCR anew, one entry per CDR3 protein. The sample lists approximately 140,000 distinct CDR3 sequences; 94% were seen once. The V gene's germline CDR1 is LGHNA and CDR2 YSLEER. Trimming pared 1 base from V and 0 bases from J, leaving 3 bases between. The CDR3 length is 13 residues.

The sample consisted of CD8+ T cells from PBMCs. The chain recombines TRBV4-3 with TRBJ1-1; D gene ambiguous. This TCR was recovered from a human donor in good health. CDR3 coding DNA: TGCGCCAGCAGCCAAGTCCTGAACACTGAAGCTTTCTTT. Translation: CASSQVLNTEAFF.